This T cell receptor (beta chain) was sequenced in a study of blood T cells in healthy people across ages. A J-beta primer mix and a sample-barcoded 5' primer were used in a second PCR of roughly 6 to 11 cycles. TCRdb reprocessed the 5' RACE reads via MiXCR and lists one record per CDR3 protein. This table has roughly 680,000 distinct CDR3 sequences, roughly 49% appearing once. There are 17 residues in the CDR3. J gave up 4 bases and V 1 base, and 8 bases lay outside the gene matches. Germline V gene sequence: CDR1 SGHRS, CDR2 YFSETQ. The rearrangement uses TRBV5-1 and TRBJ2-2; 9 positions agree with TRBD1. The clonotype was recovered from a woman aged 55-75 years in good health. Sequencing used blood. The CDR3 DNA follows: TGCGCCAGCAGCTTGAAGGTGACAGGGGGTGCCACCGGGGAGCTGTTTTTT. Its translation is CASSLKVTGGATGELFF.